The clone carrying this TCR beta chain was observed a handful of times. Antigen: not known. The study made its TCR cDNA through 5'RACE template switching. That step introduced a universal primer site along with UMIs. TCRdb processed the 5' RACE reads anew with MiXCR; each CDR3 protein has one entry. Of 100,000 to 150,000 distinct CDR3 sequences in the sample, approximately 14% are singletons; the top ten hold roughly 44%. Per germline, CDR1 SGHNT and CDR2 YENEEA. This CDR3 is built from 13 residues. V gave up 1 base and J gave up 5 bases, with 7 bases separating them. These data are taken from a study of T cells after yellow fever vaccination. Across the study: Fractions low in cell number were prepared with SMART-Seq v4 Ultra Low Input.

Notes on the study in general: FACS-sorted repertoires could contain abundant clonotypes contaminating from the bulk population. In post-booster samples, most primary-vaccination clones reappeared (approximately 95% CD4, 75% to 90% CD8).

The sequencing here drew on CD8+ T cells sorted from PBMCs, taken 5 days after the yellow fever booster vaccination. The V call is TRBV11-3, the J call TRBJ2-3; weak D call: TRBD1 (5 bases). The receptor comes from a man between 18 and 29 years old who received the YFV17D yellow fever vaccine. CDR3 sequence reads: CASSLGTIDTQYF. In DNA form, the CDR3 reads TGTGCCAGCAGCTTAGGGACAATAGATACGCAGTATTTT.